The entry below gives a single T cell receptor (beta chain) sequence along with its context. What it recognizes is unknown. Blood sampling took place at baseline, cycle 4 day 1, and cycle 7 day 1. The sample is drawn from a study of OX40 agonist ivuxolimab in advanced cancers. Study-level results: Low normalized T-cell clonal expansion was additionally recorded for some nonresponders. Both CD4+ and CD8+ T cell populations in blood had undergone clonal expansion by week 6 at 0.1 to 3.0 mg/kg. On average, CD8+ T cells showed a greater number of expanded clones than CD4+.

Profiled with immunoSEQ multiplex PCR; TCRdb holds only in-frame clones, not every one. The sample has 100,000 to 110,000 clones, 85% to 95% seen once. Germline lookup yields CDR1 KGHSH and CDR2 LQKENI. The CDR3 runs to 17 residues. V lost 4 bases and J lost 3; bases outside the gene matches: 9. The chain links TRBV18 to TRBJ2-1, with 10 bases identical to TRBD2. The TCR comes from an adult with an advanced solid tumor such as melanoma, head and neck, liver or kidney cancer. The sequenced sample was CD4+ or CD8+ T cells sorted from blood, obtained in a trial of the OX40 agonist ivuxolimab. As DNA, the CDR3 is TGTGCCAGCTCACGGACTAGCGGAGCCTCGGTCTACAATGAGCAGTTCTTC. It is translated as CASSRTSGASVYNEQFF.